The TCR beta chain described here comes from a study of cytomegalovirus exposure and HLA in healthy donors (dated by TCRdb to 2015 to 2018). Background for the entire study: In an earlier analysis of some 550 of the donors, under 300 Gb of sequence data and 95 million to 130 million unique TCR beta sequences from approximately 180 million T cells were reported. Approximately 310 gigabases of sequencing data and around 80 million unique TCR sequences made up an early release that covered some 640 HLA-typed donors. The genetic ancestry cluster associated with self-reported Caucasian donors included 81% of the roughly 400 genotyped donors. The study aimed to test whether cataloging public T cell receptors could reveal signatures of past pathogen exposure. Using immunosequencing, the study profiled T cell repertoires from around 680 subjects and related those repertoires to cytomegalovirus serostatus. Along with the approximately 650-subject first cohort, a separate validation cohort of about 110 different subjects was used. The study combined high-throughput TCR immunosequencing, statistical association of individual TCRs with disease status, and machine learning to predict cytomegalovirus infection status. A later analysis re-analyzed previously published TCR beta repertoires from about 730 donors and added high-resolution HLA genotyping to study TCR occurrence patterns. In the later analysis, no new phenotypic data were used to find candidate immune exposures; instead, reliance was placed on TCR beta sequences and their occurrence across donors. An earlier analysis of fewer than 700 of the donors applied high-throughput TCR beta sequencing to assess whether each TCR beta V gene segment acted as functional or pseudogenic. Donor age, sex, ethnicity and CMV serostatus were collected together with the repertoire data. A later genetic analysis took genome-wide SNP genotypes for about three fifths of the 666 donors and used that subset as a discovery cohort. Every discovery cohort repertoire had been produced on one sequencing platform. Class I and class II HLA loci were covered by the typing at four-digit resolution. The number of typed donors differed by locus: about 629-630 for A, B, C, DRB1 and DQB1; 500 to 550 for DQA1; 606 for DPA1; and around 470 for DPB1. Because of strong linkage in the cohort, roughly 5 DR-DQ haplotypes were treated as single units for association and clustering. Among 350 to 400 genotyped donors of the cohort, an average of around 240,000 unique TCR beta nucleotide sequences were sequenced per donor, roughly 20% of them non-productive.

The paper as a whole reports these results and caveats: In an earlier analysis of a few hundred of the donors, most TCR beta V segments were observed in productive rearrangements about 90% or about 30% of the time, broadly matching IMGT annotations. In vitro tests confirmed that a few of the cytomegalovirus-associated TCR beta chains recognize cytomegalovirus antigens. According to a later genetic analysis, donors in an Asian-associated ancestry cluster had fewer N-insertions in productive TCRs than the approximately 710-donor mean. For the cohort, immune exposure information was limited to CMV serostatus. Assigning TCR associations to individual alleles was difficult when HLA alleles, especially DR and DQ, strongly co-occurred. The authors suggested that the approach could potentially be generalized to other disease states and immunological phenotypes. A later genetic analysis associated a missense DCLRE1C variant with V-gene and J-gene trimming of TCR beta chains, and an independent cohort replicated the association. A later analysis found that HLA-associated TCR beta chains were more clonally expanded and had lower generation probabilities than equally common non-associated chains. In this cohort, only TCR beta chains were sequenced, and detectable features were limited by the absence of alpha or paired-chain data. Sequencing depth was assumed to be roughly uniform across donors in the presence/absence analyses, though that assumption may not hold. Because HLA typing was unavailable for some donors at each locus, only the typed subset was used in association tests. A later analysis found that most CMV-associated TCR beta chains appeared HLA-restricted, with HLA associations seemingly driven largely by CMV exposure. A cluster of highly shared sequence variants was judged likely to be a technical artifact of the sequencing pipeline. In a later analysis, TCR association rates were found to vary across HLA loci, with the most associated TCRs seen for DRB1 alleles and the fewest for HLA-C alleles. Linkage disequilibrium might explain the correlated functional status among segregating V segments, but an unknown experimental factor could not be ruled out. A later analysis reported that several top co-occurrence clusters appeared linked to parvovirus B19, influenza, CMV and Epstein-Barr virus. A total of 150 to 200 TCR beta chains were listed by the study as associated with cytomegalovirus. A further reported finding was that TCR beta sequences accurately predicted the HLA-A and HLA-B alleles for most subjects in the first cohort. In a later analysis, about 17,000 TCR beta sequences were associated with specific HLA alleles at a false discovery rate of 0.05. Some IMGT-functional V segments, including TRBV6-2 and TRBV6-3, could not be distinguished by the 87-base-pair reads and were therefore excluded. Cytomegalovirus status was reported to be diagnosed by the classifier with high specificity and sensitivity in both the original and validation cohorts. Because counts were too low, more than 15 rarely observed V segments, including chromosome 9 orphons, were left out of the earlier analysis of some 600 of the donors. Across donors, most TCR sequences were observed very rarely, whereas some public TCRs were present in many individuals.

The cohort comprised 670 or so healthy bone marrow donors. All cohort members were sampled while nominally healthy, although unrecorded immune exposures were likely present. The donor was CMV seronegative and belonged to the group of 352 seronegative cohort members. A peripheral blood sample was collected from each donor, and TCR beta sequencing was performed on peripheral blood mononuclear cells. Genomic DNA extraction from the blood cell samples was performed with the Qiagen DNeasy Blood Extraction Kit. A remark on this clone: What antigen it recognizes has not been identified. Base qualities are not recorded, but no much larger clone differs from it by a single base.

Based on the germline V gene, the CDR1 and CDR2 sequences are MNHEY and SVGAGI. The CDR3 measures 14 amino acids from cysteine to phenylalanine. Kept here is only the CDR3 DNA, which spans 42 bases and is read in frame from base 1. Relative to germline, V is missing 9 bases and J is missing 3 bases, with 10 bases of the junction outside any gene match. Libraries were prepared through the immunoSEQ multiplex PCR assay. For the multiplex PCR, a mixture combining 60 forward primers for TCR Vbeta segments and 13 reverse primers for TCR Jbeta segments was used. The CDR3 region of rearranged TCR beta genes was amplified from genomic DNA with a multiplex PCR assay. The amplified TCR beta libraries were sequenced on the Illumina HiSeq System as 87-base-pair reads. Per the source publication's procedure: Across the 670 or so repertoires, a later analysis counted 80 million or so unique TCR beta chains, some 11 million of which were shared by at least two donors. A nearest-neighbor algorithm error-corrected the raw reads and collapsed the reads into unique sequences, merging closely related sequences to remove PCR and sequencing errors. CDR3 sequences were aligned to IMGT reference sequences to assign V, D and J gene segments. For a sequence to be retained, at least a six-nucleotide match to both a V gene segment and a J gene segment was required. Rearrangements were classified as productive when the CDR3 lacked stop codons and remained in frame with V and J, and all other rearrangements were classified as non-productive. Following IMGT convention, CDR3 was defined as the stretch from the second conserved V-encoded cysteine to the conserved J-encoded phenylalanine. The earlier analysis of fewer than 750 of the donors excluded sequences that lacked an unambiguous match to a single V gene segment. In an earlier analysis of around 600 of the donors, V segments were called functional above 56.7% productive rearrangements and were called segregating when the between-donor standard deviation exceeded 5%. To diagnose cytomegalovirus status from the catalog of TCR beta chain sequences, a statistical classification framework was built. A later analysis assigned V and J genes by comparing TCR nucleotide sequences with IMGT/GENE-DB human TR gene sequences. A later analysis assigned CDR3 sequences and most-parsimonious VDJ recombination scenarios with the TCRdist pipeline. In a later analysis, every TCR beta chain was defined by the combination of its CDR3 amino acid sequence and its V-gene family, and reads without a unique V-gene family were dropped. A later analysis removed several hundred highly shared, low-generation-probability nucleotide sequences to deal with suspected cross-contamination and a sequencing artifact. For each public chain, a later analysis derived a clonal expansion index from normalized ranks of inferred template counts within each repertoire. A later analysis computed generation probabilities with a VDJ recombination model fitted to out-of-frame rearrangements, and checked the results against IGoR. Hypergeometric tests were used in a later analysis to score TCR-TCR, TCR-HLA and TCR-CMV co-occurrence, with a repertoire-size bias correction applied to the TCR pairs. A later analysis estimated false discovery rates by permuting HLA or CMV assignments 20 times. In a later analysis, co-occurring TCRs were grouped using DBSCAN, and TCRdist sequence similarity was added for clustering within HLA-allele-positive subsets. Repertoires with fewer than 30,000 or more than 120,000 public chains, plus five repertoires with anomalous nucleotide sharing, were excluded from co-occurrence clustering. TCRdb limited this immuneACCESS table to in-frame rearrangements with V and J called. A share of clones is missing; checked studies link under half to unresolved V genes, and the rest is unexplained. The D gene and trimming were derived from the DNA, and the V and J assignments and clone size from that table. The sample data list roughly 110,000 clones, and about three quarters of these were observed just once. About 2.5% of the sample lies in the top ten.

The sample was PBMCs. This TCR was sampled from a female donor in good health and CMV-seronegative. This chain is built from TRBV6-5 and TRBJ2-7; TRBD1 matches 8 bases in the middle. CDR3 reads: CASGRGRVDYEQYF. The nucleotides are TGTGCCAGTGGCAGGGGGCGCGTTGACTACGAGCAGTACTTC.